The clone carrying this TCR beta chain was counted between two and nine times. Its antigen is currently unknown. These data come from a study of shared clonotypes between healthy human individuals. Findings of the study overall: The genetic and exposure-history diversity represented was limited by few donors. Collection of samples was limited to blood; tissue repertoires likely differ. The study generally estimated greater richness for naive than memory subsets.

The CDR3 runs to 13 residues. V was clipped by 5 bases and J by 14 bases; unmatched bases: 11. Germline-derived CDR1 and CDR2 are SGHTA and FQGTGA. The method was immunoSEQ multiplex PCR; TCRdb's version includes in-frame clones alone and lacks a portion of them. The sample records approximately 700,000 clones, around 73% being singletons. This receptor was obtained from a young woman in good health. Material: memory CD4+ T cells sorted from blood. Documented subset: CD45RA-negative fraction. J is TRBJ2-3 and V is TRBV7-3, with 9 bases matching TRBD2. The CDR3 loop reads CASSPQGVAGVYF. The CDR3 coding sequence is TGTGCCAGCAGCCCCCAGGGAGTAGCGGGAGTGTATTTT. The full variable domain, rest sourced from reference TRBV7-3 and TRBJ2-3, is GAGVSQTPSNKVTEKGKYVELRCDPISGHTALYWYRQSLGQGPEFLIYFQGTGAADDSGLPNDRFFAVRPEGSVSTLKIQRTERGDSAVYLCASSPQGVAGVYFGPGTRLTVL.